Below, 13 T cell receptor beta chains from the same sample are listed, as sequenced in a study of response to subunit inactivated influenza vaccine. Via MiXCR, TCRdb re-called the RT-PCR reads, giving one row per CDR3 protein. Of about 520,000 distinct CDR3 sequences in the sample, 25% were seen once. This specimen consisted of CD4+ T cells sorted from PBMCs, obtained about 5 days after vaccination. The receptor set was obtained from a man over 45 who received an inactivated influenza vaccine.

Concerning this clonotype itself: Germline and junction disagree at one end, which may indicate a read error. V gene TRBV5-6 combines with J gene TRBJ1-6; maybe TRBD1 (5 bases). Germline assignment: CDR1 SGHDT and CDR2 YYEEEE. The CDR3 spans 15 residues. DNA for the CDR3: TGTGCCAGCGGCTTCCGGGACGGAAATAATTCACCCCTCCACTTT. It yields the protein CASGFRDGNNSPLHF.

CDR3 DNA: TGTGCCAGCAGCGCCCCACTCATAGACAGGGGGAGTGGCGAGCAGTACTTC. It is translated as CASSAPLIDRGSGEQYF. The chain joins TRBV9 to TRBJ2-7; 9 bases agree with TRBD1. The germline gives CDR1 SGDLS, CDR2 YYNGEE. With 3 bases clipped from V and 6 bases from J, the junction kept 16 bases outside the gene matches. There are 17 residues in the CDR3.

This rearrangement joins TRBV15 to TRBJ2-1, with TRBD2 matching over 7 bases. The J segment lost 3 bases and the V segment lost 0 bases, leaving 5 bases of the junction unmatched. From germline, CDR1 is LNHNV and CDR2 YYDKDF (reference sequence). This CDR3 region has 16 residues. CDR3 in amino acids: CATSRDWSGVYNEQFF. The CDR3 DNA is TGTGCCACCAGCAGAGATTGGAGCGGGGTCTACAATGAGCAGTTCTTC.

The genes are TRBV10-3 and TRBJ1-5; D ambiguous. Germline-derived CDR1 and CDR2 are ENHRY and SYGVKD. Trimming took 6 bases from V and 2 from J, leaving 14 bases between them. The CDR3 is 15 residues long. CDR3 residues: CAISPSNVGNQPQHF. The CDR3 region has the DNA TGTGCCATCAGCCCTTCTAATGTTGGCAATCAGCCCCAGCATTTT.

The rearrangement uses TRBV5-1 and TRBJ1-5; D is unclear. V was trimmed by 0 bases and J by 1 base, leaving 8 bases between them. The CDR3 spans 15 residues. Germline V gene sequence: CDR1 SGHRS, CDR2 YFSETQ. CDR3 amino acids: CASSLEPGSNQPQHF. The CDR3 region has the DNA TGCGCCAGCAGCTTGGAACCGGGAAGCAATCAGCCCCAGCATTTT.

The V call is TRBV5-1, the J call TRBJ1-1; TRBD1 might be the D (5 bases). There are 16 residues in the CDR3. The V end lost 0 bases, the J end lost 0 bases, and 12 bases lay between the germline ends. Germline loops: CDR1 SGHRS, CDR2 YFSETQ. CDR3 in DNA: TGCGCCAGCAGCTTGGTTCCGGGGGGAATGAACACTGAAGCTTTCTTT. Its translation: CASSLVPGGMNTEAFF.

The rearrangement links TRBV20-1 to TRBJ1-4; a weak D match, TRBD1 (5 bases). The CDR3 has 14 residues. V was clipped by 7 bases and J by 3 bases, with 15 bases between them. The germline gives CDR1 DFQATT, CDR2 SNEGSKA (reference sequence). The CDR3 reads CSGRDSSANEKLFF. DNA of the CDR3: TGCAGTGGCAGAGACAGTTCAGCTAATGAAAAACTGTTTTTT.

The chain links TRBV10-3 to TRBJ1-2; D might be TRBD1 (5 bases). Trimming pared 5 bases from V and 6 bases from J, leaving 10 bases between. The CDR3 contains 12 residues. In germline, CDR1 is ENHRY, CDR2 SYGVKD. CDR3: CAISKPTDGYTF. CDR3 bases: TGTGCCATCAGTAAACCGACAGATGGCTACACCTTC.

This clonotype appeared a few times. The chain combines TRBV11-1 with TRBJ2-1; 9 bases agree with TRBD1. Per germline, CDR1 SGHAT and CDR2 FQDESV (reference sequence). V was pared by 5 bases and J by 1 base, with 15 bases of the junction left unmatched. CDR3 length equals 19 residues. The CDR3 is CASSGPELQGAGSYNEQFF. CDR3 DNA sequence: TGTGCCAGCAGCGGACCGGAACTACAGGGGGCTGGGTCCTACAATGAGCAGTTCTTC.

In this sample, this clonotype turned up many times. The gene calls are TRBV20-1 and TRBJ1-3, with a possible D match to TRBD1 (6 bases). Germline CDR1 and CDR2: DFQATT and SNEGSKA (reference sequence). This CDR3 contains 15 residues. The V and J ends lost 1 base and 2 bases respectively, with 12 bases between them. CDR3 DNA: TGCAGTGCTAGAGTGGGGGGGGCCGCTGGAAACACCATATATTTT. Protein product: CSARVGGAAGNTIYF.

This clonotype was seen many times. The CDR3 is CASSPWGSITDTQYF. CDR3 DNA sequence: TGTGCCAGCAGCCCCTGGGGGAGTATCACAGATACGCAGTATTTT. The chain employs TRBV14 and TRBJ2-3; D is tentatively TRBD1 or TRBD2 (5 bases each). The CDR3 contains 15 residues. The V and J ends lost 4 bases and 2 bases respectively, with 13 bases between them. The germline gives CDR1 SGHDN, CDR2 FVKESK.

The genes are TRBV7-9 and TRBJ1-1; maybe TRBD1 (6 bases). The germline V gene has CDR1 SEHNR and CDR2 FQNEAQ (reference sequence). This CDR3 is 15 amino acids long. V dropped 2 bases and J dropped 2 bases, with 12 bases sitting between them. The CDR3 sequence is CASSLSGAYNTEAFF. The CDR3 bases are TGTGCCAGCAGCTTATCGGGGGCTTATAACACTGAAGCTTTCTTT.

The genes are TRBV5-8 and TRBJ2-6; D gene ambiguous. This CDR3 region has 16 residues. CDR1 and CDR2 (germline): SGHTS, YDEGEE. Trimming shortened V by 0 bases and J by 0 bases, and 7 bases separated the two germline ends. CDR3 DNA sequence: TGTGCCAGCAGCTTGGCCGCCCTCTCTGGGGCCAACGTCCTGACTTTC. Its translation is CASSLAALSGANVLTF. The full variable domain, rest sourced from reference TRBV5-8 and TRBJ2-6, is EAGVTQSPTHLIKTRGQQATLRCSPISGHTSVYWYQQALGLGLQFLLWYDEGEERNRGNFPPRFSGRQFPNYSSELNVNALELEDSALYLCASSLAALSGANVLTFGAGSRLTVL.